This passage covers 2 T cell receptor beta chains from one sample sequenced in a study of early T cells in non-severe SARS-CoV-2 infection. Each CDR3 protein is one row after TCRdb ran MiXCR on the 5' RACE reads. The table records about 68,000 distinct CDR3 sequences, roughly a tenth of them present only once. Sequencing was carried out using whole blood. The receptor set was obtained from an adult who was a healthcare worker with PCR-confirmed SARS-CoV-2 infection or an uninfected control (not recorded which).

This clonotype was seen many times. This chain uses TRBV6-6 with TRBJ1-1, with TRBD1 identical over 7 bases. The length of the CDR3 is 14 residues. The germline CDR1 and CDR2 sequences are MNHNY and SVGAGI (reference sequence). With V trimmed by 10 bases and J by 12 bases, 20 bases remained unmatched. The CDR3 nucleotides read TGTGCCATAAGGCCCAACAGGGGCGGTCGTTTAACTTTCTTT. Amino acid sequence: CAIRPNRGGRLTFF.

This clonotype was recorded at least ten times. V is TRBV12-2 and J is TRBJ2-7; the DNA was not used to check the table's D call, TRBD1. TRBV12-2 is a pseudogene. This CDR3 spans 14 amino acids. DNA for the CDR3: TGTGCAAGTCGCGGGTGGCAGGCGCCGGGGGAGCAGTACTTC. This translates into CASRGWQAPGEQYF.